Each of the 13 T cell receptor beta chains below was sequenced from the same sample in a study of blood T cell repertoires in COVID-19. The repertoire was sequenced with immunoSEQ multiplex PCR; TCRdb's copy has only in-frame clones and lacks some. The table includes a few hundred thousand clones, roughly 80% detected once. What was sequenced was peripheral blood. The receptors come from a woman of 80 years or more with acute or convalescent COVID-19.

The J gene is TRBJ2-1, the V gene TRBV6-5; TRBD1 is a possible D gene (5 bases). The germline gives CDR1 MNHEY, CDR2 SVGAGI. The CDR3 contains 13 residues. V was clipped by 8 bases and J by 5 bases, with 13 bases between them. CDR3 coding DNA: TGTGCCAGCTCAGGACACCCGGACAATGAGCAGTTCTTC. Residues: CASSGHPDNEQFF.

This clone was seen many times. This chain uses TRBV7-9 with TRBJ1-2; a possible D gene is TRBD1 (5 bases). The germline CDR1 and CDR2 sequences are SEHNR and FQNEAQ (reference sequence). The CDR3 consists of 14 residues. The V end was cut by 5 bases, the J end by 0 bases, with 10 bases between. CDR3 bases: TGTGCCAGCAGCCCTCGGGGGGCTAACTATGGCTACACCTTC. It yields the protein CASSPRGANYGYTF. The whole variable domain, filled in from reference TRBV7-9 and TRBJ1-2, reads DTGVSQNPRHKITKRGQNVTFRCDPISEHNRLYWYRQTLGQGPEFLTYFQNEAQLEKSRLLSDRFSAERPKGSFSTLEIQRTEQGDSAMYLCASSPRGANYGYTFGSGTRLTVV.

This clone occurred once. The CDR3 loop reads CASSVIHSNTEAFF. As DNA, the CDR3 is TGTGCCAGCAGCGTGATCCACTCGAACACTGAAGCTTTCTTT. The rearrangement links TRBV9 to TRBJ1-1; D is undetermined. The CDR3 totals 14 residues. V was pared by 2 bases and J by 1 base, with 9 bases between. Per the germline V gene, CDR1 is SGDLS and CDR2 is YYNGEE.

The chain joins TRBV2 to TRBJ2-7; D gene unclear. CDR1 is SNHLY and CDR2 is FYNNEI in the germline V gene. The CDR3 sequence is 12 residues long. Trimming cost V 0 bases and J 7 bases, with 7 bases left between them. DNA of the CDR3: TGTGCCAGCAGTGAAGCGCGCTATGAGCAGTACTTC. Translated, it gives CASSEARYEQYF. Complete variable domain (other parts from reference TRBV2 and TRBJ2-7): EPEVTQTPSHQVTQMGQEVILRCVPISNHLYFYWYRQILGQKVEFLVSFYNNEISEKSEIFDDQFSVERPDGSNFTLKIRSTKLEDSAMYFCASSEARYEQYFGPGTRLTVT.

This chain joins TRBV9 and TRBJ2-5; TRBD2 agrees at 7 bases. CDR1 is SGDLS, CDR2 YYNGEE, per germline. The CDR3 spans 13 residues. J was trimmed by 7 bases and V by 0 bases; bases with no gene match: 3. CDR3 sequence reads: CASSVAGGGTQYF. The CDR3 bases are TGTGCCAGCAGCGTAGCTGGCGGGGGGACCCAGTACTTC.

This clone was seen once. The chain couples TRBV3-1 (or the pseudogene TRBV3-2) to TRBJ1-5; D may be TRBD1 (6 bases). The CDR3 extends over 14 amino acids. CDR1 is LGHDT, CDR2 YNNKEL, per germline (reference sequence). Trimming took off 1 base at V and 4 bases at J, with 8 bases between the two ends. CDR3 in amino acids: CASSQGTENQPQHF. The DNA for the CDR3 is TGTGCCAGCAGCCAAGGGACAGAGAATCAGCCCCAGCATTTT.

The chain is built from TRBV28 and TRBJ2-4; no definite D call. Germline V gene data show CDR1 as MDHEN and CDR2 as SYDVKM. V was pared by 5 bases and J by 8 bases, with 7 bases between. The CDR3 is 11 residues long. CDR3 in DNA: TGTGCCAGCAGTGAGACATACATTCAGTACTTC. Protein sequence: CASSETYIQYF.

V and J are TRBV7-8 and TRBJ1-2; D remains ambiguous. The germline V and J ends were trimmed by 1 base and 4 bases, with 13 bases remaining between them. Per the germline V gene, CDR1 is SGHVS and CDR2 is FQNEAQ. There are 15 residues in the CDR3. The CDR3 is CASSLGARGPYGYTF. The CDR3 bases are TGTGCCAGCAGCTTAGGGGCCCGGGGTCCCTATGGCTACACCTTC. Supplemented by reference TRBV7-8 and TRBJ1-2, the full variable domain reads GAGVSQSPRYKVAKRGQDVALRCDPISGHVSLFWYQQALGQGPEFLTYFQNEAQLDKSGLPSDRFFAERPEGSVSTLKIQRTQQEDSAVYLCASSLGARGPYGYTFGSGTRLTVV.

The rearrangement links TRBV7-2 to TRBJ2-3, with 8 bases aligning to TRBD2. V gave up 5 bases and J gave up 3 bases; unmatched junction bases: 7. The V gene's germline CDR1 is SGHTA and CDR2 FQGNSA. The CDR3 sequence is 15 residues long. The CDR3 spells CASSGRSGGTDTQYF. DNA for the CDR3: TGTGCCAGCAGCGGCCGAAGCGGGGGTACAGATACGCAGTATTTT.

This CDR3 reads CASSDIPYEQYF. In DNA, the CDR3 is TGTGCCAGCAGCGACATACCCTACGAGCAGTACTTC. The chain carries TRBV11-3 and TRBJ2-7; D call uncertain. This CDR3 spans 12 amino acids. Trimming pared 5 bases from V and 2 bases from J, leaving 7 bases between. CDR1 SGHNT and CDR2 YENEEA come from the germline V gene.

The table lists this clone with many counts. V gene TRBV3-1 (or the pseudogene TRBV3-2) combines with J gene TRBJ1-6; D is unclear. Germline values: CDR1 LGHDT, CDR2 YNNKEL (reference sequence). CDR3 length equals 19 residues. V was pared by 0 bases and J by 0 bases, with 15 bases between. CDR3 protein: CASSQDIVGGSSYNSPLHF. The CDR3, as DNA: TGTGCCAGCAGCCAAGATATAGTAGGTGGGAGCTCCTATAATTCACCCCTCCACTTT.

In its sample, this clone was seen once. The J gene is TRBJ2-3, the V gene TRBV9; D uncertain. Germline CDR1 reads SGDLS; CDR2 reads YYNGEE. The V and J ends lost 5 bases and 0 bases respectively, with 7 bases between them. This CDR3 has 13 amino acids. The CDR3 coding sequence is TGTGCCAGCAGGGCAGGTAGCACAGATACGCAGTATTTT. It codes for CASRAGSTDTQYF.

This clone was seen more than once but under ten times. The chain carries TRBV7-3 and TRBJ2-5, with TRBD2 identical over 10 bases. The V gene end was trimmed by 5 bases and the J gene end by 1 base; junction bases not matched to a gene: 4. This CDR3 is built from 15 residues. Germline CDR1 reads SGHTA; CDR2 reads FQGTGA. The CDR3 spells CASSARLAGQETQYF. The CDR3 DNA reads TGTGCCAGCAGCGCCCGACTAGCGGGCCAAGAGACCCAGTACTTC.